The 4 T cell receptor beta chains listed next were all sequenced from one sample in a study of PD-1 blockade in classical Hodgkin lymphoma (dated by TCRdb to the early 2020s). Library generation was performed with the immunoSEQ multiplex PCR assay. Entries here come from immuneACCESS through TCRdb and include only in-frame sequences with V and J called. Some clones fail to appear in such tables; in the studies checked, an unresolved V gene covers under half of the shortfall, and the cause of the remainder is unknown. Within this sample are over 75,000 clones, with 90% of them counted one time only. Around 3% of the sample rests with the top ten. This specimen's time point label, per the study, means: cycle 4 day 1 (C4D1), after more than five weeks of nivolumab. Every trial patient had relapsed after autologous stem cell transplantation, and cohorts A, B and C differed in prior brentuximab vedotin exposure.

This specimen consisted of peripheral blood mononuclear cells (PBMCs), obtained before the fourth cycle of nivolumab. The receptors shown here come from a human donor with classical Hodgkin lymphoma.

The J gene is TRBJ2-7, the V gene TRBV7-6; 13 nucleotides agree with TRBD2. V lost 3 bases and J lost 3; bases outside the gene matches: 5. The CDR3 spans 16 residues. Per the germline V gene, CDR1 is SGHVS and CDR2 is FNYEAQ. The CDR3 region is CASSFPRTSGGYEQYF. DNA for the CDR3: TGTGCCAGCAGCTTCCCCAGGACTAGCGGGGGCTACGAGCAGTACTTC.

The chain recombines TRBV6-6 with TRBJ1-2; TRBD1 is a possible D gene (5 bases). The CDR3 spans 15 residues. The germline V gene encodes CDR1 MNHNY and CDR2 SVGAGI (reference sequence). Trimming cost V 4 bases and J 3 bases, with 15 bases left between them. CDR3 coding DNA: TGTGCCAGCAGTTCCACCCCCAGGGTTTACTATGGCTACACCTTC. Translating gives CASSSTPRVYYGYTF.

Concerning this clone: A read error may produce the germline difference seen at one junction end. This sequence joins TRBV4-2 and TRBJ2-3; 7 positions match TRBD2. CDR3 length: 14 residues. Germline V gene data show CDR1 as LGHNA and CDR2 as YNFKEQ. CDR3 loop: CASSLLTSTDTQYF. The CDR3 DNA reads TGTGCCAGCAGCCTATTGACTAGCACGGATACGCAGTATTTT.

This chain uses TRBV9 with TRBJ2-5; 7 bases agree with TRBD2. V dropped 3 bases and J dropped 0; count of bases not matched to a gene: 11. Germline V gene data show CDR1 as SGDLS and CDR2 as YYNGEE. The CDR3 runs 17 residues. The DNA for the CDR3 is TGTGCCAGCAGCGGCAATCCGGGACTAACCGACCAAGAGACCCAGTACTTC. Residues: CASSGNPGLTDQETQYF.